This TCR beta chain came from a study of PD-1 blockade in classical Hodgkin lymphoma. The table came from immunoSEQ multiplex PCR; TCRdb's copy has only in-frame clones and leaves some out. The repertoire holds 45,000 to 50,000 clones, with less than 85% as singletons. As for this clone: The antigen remains undetermined.

After autologous stem cell transplantation all patients relapsed, and prior brentuximab vedotin exposure differed between cohorts. Germline CDR1 and CDR2: MNHEY and SMNVEV (reference sequence). Trimming removed 6 bases at V and 5 bases at J, with 13 bases between. The CDR3 has 13 amino acids. General observations from the study: CD4+ TCR diversity climbed significantly by C4D1, unlike CD8+ TCR diversity.

The source material was peripheral blood mononuclear cells (PBMCs), sampled before the second cycle of nivolumab. The source of this sequence is a human donor with classical Hodgkin lymphoma. V and J are TRBV27 and TRBJ1-1; D might be TRBD1 (5 bases). This CDR3 is CASSVMGLTEAFF. CDR3 in DNA: TGTGCCAGCAGCGTCATGGGGCTTACTGAAGCTTTCTTT.